This passage covers 26 T cell receptor beta chains from one sample sequenced in a study of OX40 agonist ivuxolimab in advanced cancers. Assay: immunoSEQ multiplex PCR; the TCRdb copy retains only in-frame clones and omits some. The table shows around 25,000 clones, with 80% to 85% occurring only once. Sequencing was performed on CD4+ or CD8+ T cells sorted from blood, taken in a trial of the OX40 agonist ivuxolimab. These receptors were taken from an adult with an advanced solid tumor such as melanoma, head and neck, liver or kidney cancer.

This clone was detected a few times. The chain employs TRBV6-1 and TRBJ2-2, with D possibly being TRBD1 (6 bases). From germline, CDR1 is MNHNS and CDR2 SASEGT. Trimming removed 3 bases from V and 0 bases from J, with 8 bases in between. This CDR3 is 15 amino acids long. CDR3 in DNA: TGTGCCAGCAGTGACAGGGGAACGAACACCGGGGAGCTGTTTTTT. Its translation: CASSDRGTNTGELFF.

The CDR3 DNA is TGTGCCAGCAGTTTATCCCCCGGACGGGCCTACGAGCAGTACTTC. Translated: CASSLSPGRAYEQYF. V gene TRBV28 combines with J gene TRBJ2-7; D remains ambiguous. The CDR3 is made up of 15 amino acids. The germline gives CDR1 MDHEN, CDR2 SYDVKM. Deletions cut 1 base from V and 2 bases from J, with 12 bases between.

V gene TRBV9 combines with J gene TRBJ1-4; 7 bases align to TRBD1. Germline V lookup: CDR1 SGDLS, CDR2 YYNGEE. V was clipped by 6 bases and J by 8 bases; unmatched bases: 10. The CDR3 is 14 residues long. The CDR3 spells CASTTGTATEKLFF. For the CDR3, the DNA is TGTGCCAGCACCACCGGGACAGCTACCGAAAAACTGTTTTTT.

V and J are TRBV4-3 and TRBJ2-1, with 9 bases that match TRBD2. Trimming took 0 bases from V and 7 from J; bases not matched to a gene: 16. The CDR3 is 19 amino acids. Germline loops: CDR1 LGHNA, CDR2 YSLEER. CDR3 loop: CASSQDWADAGGILNEQFF. The CDR3, as DNA: TGCGCCAGCAGCCAAGATTGGGCCGATGCGGGGGGGATATTGAATGAGCAGTTCTTC.

The V and J genes are TRBV28 and TRBJ1-5, with 10 nucleotides matching TRBD1. CDR3 size: 18 residues. CDR1 and CDR2 (germline): MDHEN, SYDVKM. V dropped 0 bases and J dropped 0; count of bases not matched to a gene: 5. CDR3 coding DNA: TGTGCCAGCAGTTTATGGGGGGACAGGGGCCTTAGCAATCAGCCCCAGCATTTT. Its translation is CASSLWGDRGLSNQPQHF.

The rearrangement uses TRBV28 and TRBJ1-5; D is uncertain. CDR1 MDHEN and CDR2 SYDVKM come from the germline V gene. The V gene lost 2 bases and the J gene lost 5 bases, with 1 base spanning the gap. The CDR3 runs 11 residues. The CDR3 bases are TGTGCCAGCAGTTTAGATCAGCCCCAGCATTTT. Its translation is CASSLDQPQHF.

The chain carries TRBV27 and TRBJ1-5; no definite D call. CDR1 and CDR2 from the germline V gene are MNHEY and SMNVEV (reference sequence). The CDR3 is made up of 12 amino acids. Trimming removed 1 base at V and 6 bases at J, with 4 bases between. The CDR3 spells CASSLWGQPQHF. The CDR3 DNA is TGTGCCAGCAGTTTATGGGGTCAGCCCCAGCATTTT.

This clone was observed a single time. DNA for the CDR3: TGTGCCAGTAGTATATCTCCAGAAGGATACGAGCAGTACTTC. It translates to CASSISPEGYEQYF. The V and J genes are TRBV19 and TRBJ2-7; no clear D gene. CDR3 size: 14 residues. The ends were cut back, 2 bases at V and 4 bases at J, with 12 bases in the middle. Per germline, CDR1 LNHDA and CDR2 SQIVND (reference sequence).

This chain connects TRBV9 to TRBJ2-7, with 12 nucleotides matching TRBD2. Germline CDR1 reads SGDLS; CDR2 reads YYNGEE. The CDR3 length is 14 residues. Trimming removed 3 bases from V and 7 bases from J; junction bases left unmatched: 5. CDR3 loop: CASSETSGSREQYF. CDR3 nucleotide sequence: TGTGCCAGCAGCGAGACTAGCGGGAGCCGGGAGCAGTACTTC. The full variable domain, with the rest looked up from reference TRBV9 and TRBJ2-7, is DSGVTQTPKHLITATGQRVTLRCSPRSGDLSVYWYQQSLDQGLQFLIQYYNGEERAKGNILERFSAQQFPDLHSELNLSSLELGDSALYFCASSETSGSREQYFGPGTRLTVT.

The CDR3 region is CASSQAASSYNEQFF. For the CDR3, the DNA is TGTGCCAGCAGCCAAGCAGCGAGCTCCTACAATGAGCAGTTCTTC. This sequence joins TRBV4-2 and TRBJ2-1; D not resolved. Trimming removed 1 base from V and 0 bases from J, with 7 bases in between. This CDR3 contains 15 residues. The germline V gene encodes CDR1 LGHNA and CDR2 YNFKEQ.

The chain uses TRBV5-1 and TRBJ2-5, with D perhaps given as TRBD1 or TRBD2 (5 bases each). The V end lost 0 bases, the J end lost 5 bases, and 14 bases lay between the germline ends. This CDR3 spans 15 amino acids. Germline loops: CDR1 SGHRS, CDR2 YFSETQ. The CDR3 region has the DNA TGCGCCAGCAGCTTGGCCTGGGGGATAAGGGAGACCCAGTACTTC. Translated: CASSLAWGIRETQYF.

This chain uses TRBV7-3 with TRBJ2-5, with 8 bases identical to TRBD1. The germline V gene has CDR1 SGHTA and CDR2 FQGTGA. The CDR3 is 15 amino acids. The trim removed 3 bases at V and 2 bases at J, leaving 5 bases unmatched. CDR3 protein: CASSFRTGQQETQYF. CDR3 in DNA: TGTGCCAGCAGCTTCCGGACAGGGCAACAAGAGACCCAGTACTTC.

The chain combines TRBV7-3 with TRBJ2-3, with TRBD2 matching 7 bases. Germline trimming cut 5 bases from V and 5 bases from J; bases unmatched to any gene: 13. The V gene's germline CDR1 is SGHTA and CDR2 FQGTGA. The CDR3 sequence is 16 residues long. The CDR3 here is CASSTSGTTLEDTQYF. The DNA for the CDR3 is TGTGCCAGCAGCACCTCCGGGACTACCCTGGAAGATACGCAGTATTTT.

This rearrangement joins TRBV2 to TRBJ2-6, with 7 bases fitting TRBD2. V lost 9 bases, J lost 0 bases, and 8 bases stayed unmatched. The CDR3 is 16 amino acids. Per germline, CDR1 SNHLY and CDR2 FYNNEI. CDR3 protein: CARLGGYNSGANVLTF. The CDR3 nucleotides read TGTGCCAGACTGGGGGGGTATAACTCTGGGGCCAACGTCCTGACTTTC.

The J gene is TRBJ2-7, the V gene TRBV5-4, with D perhaps TRBD2 (6 bases). The germline CDR1 and CDR2 sequences are SGHNT and YYREEE (reference sequence). The CDR3 totals 14 residues. Trimming cost V 7 bases and J 2 bases, with 16 bases left between them. This CDR3 is CASARDLEAYEQYF. In DNA, the CDR3 is TGTGCCAGCGCGAGGGACTTGGAAGCCTACGAGCAGTACTTC.

V gene TRBV10-3 combines with J gene TRBJ1-1, with a weak D call TRBD1 (6 bases). CDR1 and CDR2 (germline): ENHRY, SYGVKD. The CDR3 has 13 residues. The germline V and J ends were trimmed by 11 bases and 7 bases, with 20 bases remaining between them. CDR3 nucleotide sequence: TGTGCCGCGAGGGGGGGGGAACATAGTGAAGCTTTCTTT. Protein sequence: CAARGGEHSEAFF.

V is TRBV4-1 and J is TRBJ2-2, with D tentatively TRBD1 (5 bases). The CDR3 loop spans 14 amino acids. V was pared by 0 bases and J by 4 bases, with 6 bases between. Germline-derived CDR1 and CDR2 are MGHRA and YSYEKL. The CDR3 protein is CASSQDRVTGELFF. In DNA form, the CDR3 reads TGCGCCAGCAGCCAAGACAGGGTCACCGGGGAGCTGTTTTTT.

This clone occurred once. The rearrangement joins TRBV7-8 to TRBJ1-1; D is ambiguous. The CDR3 length is 12 residues. Trimming removed 1 base from V and 5 bases from J, with 5 bases in between. Germline CDR1 and CDR2: SGHVS and FQNEAQ. The CDR3 is CASSLGLTEAFF. The CDR3 bases are TGTGCCAGCAGCTTAGGTTTGACTGAAGCTTTCTTT.

This rearrangement joins TRBV27 to TRBJ2-5; D is uncertain. The length of the CDR3 is 14 residues. Between the trimmed V and J ends, which lost 0 bases and 1 base, there was a span of 6 bases. Germline values: CDR1 MNHEY, CDR2 SMNVEV (reference sequence). The chain's CDR3 is CASSLSAIQETQYF. The CDR3 DNA reads as TGTGCCAGCAGTTTATCGGCGATCCAAGAGACCCAGTACTTC.

The V call is TRBV19, the J call TRBJ1-5; D is ambiguous. Germline V gives CDR1 LNHDA, CDR2 SQIVND (reference sequence). The CDR3 is 13 residues long. Trimming left V 3 bases short and J 3 bases short, with 6 bases between. The CDR3 reads CASSMSHNQPQHF. Here the CDR3 DNA reads TGTGCCAGTAGTATGAGCCACAATCAGCCCCAGCATTTT.

The chain carries TRBV7-3 and TRBJ1-6, with a tentative D call TRBD1 (6 bases). The CDR3 is 14 amino acids. CDR1 is SGHTA and CDR2 is FQGTGA in the germline V gene. V lost 6 bases, J lost 5 bases, and 11 bases lay in between. CDR3 DNA: TGTGCCAGCAGTAGAGGGGGGAATAATTCACCCCTCCACTTT. It translates to CASSRGGNNSPLHF.

This chain connects TRBV28 to TRBJ2-5; 11 bases fit TRBD2. Germline V gene sequence: CDR1 MDHEN, CDR2 SYDVKM. The junction had 10 bases not matched to a gene; V was cut back by 2 bases and J by 5 bases. The CDR3 consists of 17 residues. The CDR3 DNA sequence: TGTGCCAGCAGTTTAATTAGCGGGAGGGATAGTATGGAGACCCAGTACTTC. Encoded protein: CASSLISGRDSMETQYF.

V is TRBV7-6 and J is TRBJ2-5, with 8 bases that match TRBD2. Trimming cost V 3 bases and J 4 bases; bases outside gene matches: 7. Germline V lookup: CDR1 SGHVS, CDR2 FNYEAQ. This CDR3 has 15 amino acids. The CDR3 region has the DNA TGTGCCAGCAGCTTTGGGGCGGGGGGCACAGAGACCCAGTACTTC. Protein product: CASSFGAGGTETQYF. Based on the CDR3 plus reference TRBV7-6 and TRBJ2-5, the full variable domain is GAGVSQSPRYKVTKRGQDVALRCDPISGHVSLYWYRQALGQGPEFLTYFNYEAQQDKSGLPNDRFSAERPEGSISTLTIQRTEQRDSAMYRCASSFGAGGTETQYFGPGTRLLVL.

The rearrangement uses TRBV30 and TRBJ2-3; tentative D call: TRBD2 (5 bases). This CDR3 is built from 14 residues. Germline assignment: CDR1 GTSNPN and CDR2 SVGIG (reference sequence). V was pared by 4 bases and J by 2 bases, with 13 bases between. This CDR3 is CAWIVVGDTDTQYF. CDR3 sequence (DNA): TGTGCCTGGATTGTAGTGGGAGACACAGATACGCAGTATTTT.

The V call is TRBV10-2, the J call TRBJ2-1; no clear D. Germline values: CDR1 WSHSY, CDR2 SAAADI. The CDR3 has 13 amino acids. Trimming left V 3 bases short and J 3 bases short, with 6 bases between. Here the CDR3 reads CASSEEDYNEQFF. CDR3 nucleotide sequence: TGCGCCAGCAGTGAAGAGGACTACAATGAGCAGTTCTTC.

V and J are TRBV4-2 and TRBJ2-7; 7 bases match TRBD1. V lost 5 bases, J lost 1 base, and 8 bases stayed unmatched. The CDR3 consists of 15 residues. Germline CDR1 and CDR2: LGHNA and YNFKEQ. CDR3 coding DNA: TGTGCCAGCAGCTTTATGGCAGGGGGTTCCTACGAGCAGTACTTC. It yields the protein CASSFMAGGSYEQYF.